A single sample is the source of the 25 T cell receptor beta chains below, sequenced in a study of shared clonotypes between healthy human individuals. Method: immunoSEQ multiplex PCR; TCRdb's copy keeps in-frame clones and lacks some. Of around 530,000 clones listed, around three quarters are singletons. The material sequenced was PBMCs. The receptors shown here come from a woman in her 40s in good health. Some clones in this sample may be carry-over from other donors' samples.

As regards this clone: This likely stems from a read error, as it lies one base from a far larger clone. The sample contains more than one DNA sequence encoding this CDR3. This chain links TRBV7-7 with TRBJ2-5; 10 positions agree with TRBD1. Matching the DNA end better, TRBJ2-7 makes the J call doubtful. The germline V gene encodes CDR1 SSHAT and CDR2 FNYEAQ (reference sequence). The CDR3 has 14 residues. CDR3 sequence reads: CASSSGQGSYEQYF. The DNA for the CDR3 is TGTGCTAGCAGCTCGGGACAGGGGTCTTACGAGCAGTACTTC.

The chain uses TRBV15 and TRBJ2-3, with 8 bases lining up with TRBD1. The CDR3 is 14 residues long. Trimming removed 9 bases from V and 6 bases from J; junction bases left unmatched: 11. The germline gives CDR1 LNHNV, CDR2 YYDKDF (reference sequence). The CDR3 DNA reads as TGTGCCACTACCGGGACAGGACGAAGGGATACGCAGTATTTT. Protein sequence: CATTGTGRRDTQYF.

This clone showed up just once. The gene calls are TRBV5-1 and TRBJ2-7; 8 bases map to TRBD2. From germline, CDR1 is SGHRS and CDR2 YFSETQ. This CDR3 has 14 amino acids. The V and J ends lost 3 bases and 4 bases, in that order; junction bases with no gene match: 6. The CDR3 DNA follows: TGCGCCAGCAGCTGGGGACTAGGACCGTACGAGCAGTACTTC. Encoded protein: CASSWGLGPYEQYF.

This clone was counted between two and nine times. The chain recombines TRBV6-1 with TRBJ2-3, with D perhaps matching TRBD1 or TRBD2 (5 bases each). From germline, CDR1 is MNHNS and CDR2 SASEGT. V was pared by 4 bases and J by 4 bases, with 9 bases between. The CDR3 runs to 13 residues. The CDR3 is CASSAGPPDTQYF. CDR3 DNA: TGTGCCAGCAGTGCGGGACCTCCAGATACGCAGTATTTT.

V is TRBV6-6 and J is TRBJ2-2; TRBD2 matches 12 bases. V lost 5 bases, J lost 7 bases, and 8 bases stayed unmatched. The CDR3 is made up of 16 amino acids. The germline gives CDR1 MNHNY, CDR2 SVGAGI (reference sequence). The CDR3 DNA sequence: TGTGCCAGCAGTAAGACTAGCGGGAGAGAAGGCGGGGAGCTGTTTTTT. It yields the protein CASSKTSGREGGELFF.

This chain connects TRBV7-3 to TRBJ2-3; D not certain. Trimming stripped 0 bases from V and 4 bases from J, with 11 bases between. This CDR3 region has 15 residues. Germline loops: CDR1 SGHTA, CDR2 FQGTGA. CDR3 amino acids: CASSLTRSGPDTQYF. DNA of the CDR3: TGTGCCAGCAGCTTAACCAGAAGTGGCCCAGATACGCAGTATTTT.

This chain uses TRBV10-2 with TRBJ2-5; the match to TRBD2 covers 10 bases. This CDR3 is 14 amino acids long. The V gene's germline CDR1 is WSHSY and CDR2 SAAADI. The V gene end was trimmed by 8 bases and the J gene end by 5 bases; junction bases not matched to a gene: 8. The chain's CDR3 is CASQAGGPWETQYF. The CDR3 region has the DNA TGCGCCAGCCAAGCGGGAGGGCCTTGGGAGACCCAGTACTTC.

The chain recombines TRBV20-1 with TRBJ2-4; D is unresolved. The CDR3 covers 11 residues. V dropped 7 bases and J dropped 5 bases, with 9 bases sitting between them. Germline CDR1 is DFQATT and CDR2 is SNEGSKA (reference sequence). The CDR3 region is CSEGSQNIQYF. CDR3 nucleotides: TGCAGTGAAGGGTCTCAAAACATTCAGTACTTC.

This clone was recorded a few times. The chain employs TRBV19 and TRBJ2-3; 10 bases are a match to TRBD1. J lost 4 bases, V lost 6 bases, and 4 bases had no gene match. This CDR3 has 14 residues. Germline V gene data show CDR1 as LNHDA and CDR2 as SQIVND (reference sequence). CDR3 sequence: CASSMGQGSDTQYF. The CDR3 coding sequence is TGTGCCAGTAGCATGGGACAGGGGTCAGATACGCAGTATTTT.

The CDR3 is CASSGRIEQYF. In DNA form, the CDR3 reads TGTGCCAGCAGTGGGCGAATCGAGCAGTACTTC. J is TRBJ2-5 and V is TRBV28, with D unresolved. The J call may be in error: the DNA end matches TRBJ2-7 better. The CDR3 sequence is 11 residues long. The V gene's germline CDR1 is MDHEN and CDR2 SYDVKM.

A few counts support this clone. Other DNA sequences from this sample encode an identical CDR3 as well. The chain employs TRBV5-1 and TRBJ2-1; 9 nucleotides agree with TRBD2. V lost 5 bases to trimming and J lost 7 bases; unmatched junction nucleotides: 4. The CDR3 consists of 13 residues. Per germline, CDR1 SGHRS and CDR2 YFSETQ. The DNA of the CDR3 is TGCGCCAGCAGGGTAGCGGGAGCAAATGAGCAGTTCTTC. Translation: CASRVAGANEQFF.

There are many counts of this clone. Additional DNA sequences in this sample encode the identical CDR3. The chain links TRBV19 to TRBJ1-5; 11 bases fit TRBD1. This CDR3 comprises 14 residues. CDR1 is LNHDA and CDR2 is SQIVND in the germline V gene (reference sequence). V was clipped by 6 bases and J by 7 bases; unmatched bases: 5. The CDR3 loop reads CASRWDRGEQPQHF. The CDR3 coding sequence is TGTGCCAGTAGATGGGACAGGGGGGAGCAGCCCCAGCATTTT.

A word on this clone: The same CDR3 arises from other DNA sequences in this sample as well. The V and J genes are TRBV10-3 and TRBJ1-2; TRBD1 matches 9 bases. Germline lookup yields CDR1 ENHRY and CDR2 SYGVKD. CDR3 length: 15 residues. V was pared by 4 bases and J by 4 bases, with 7 bases of the junction left unmatched. The CDR3 coding sequence is TGTGCCATCAGTGGCGGACAGGGGATTGGCTATGGCTACACCTTC. It encodes CAISGGQGIGYGYTF.

The gene calls are TRBV7-9 and TRBJ2-6; D is unresolved. Trimming shortened V by 6 bases and J by 1 base, and 10 bases separated the two germline ends. There are 15 residues in the CDR3. Germline CDR1 and CDR2: SEHNR and FQNEAQ (reference sequence). The CDR3 DNA is TGTGCCAGCAGTTCGACCGGTTCTGGGGCCAACGTCCTGACTTTC. Translated: CASSSTGSGANVLTF. Together with reference TRBV7-9 and TRBJ2-6, the CDR3 gives the full variable domain: DTGVSQNPRHKITKRGQNVTFRCDPISEHNRLYWYRQTLGQGPEFLTYFQNEAQLEKSRLLSDRFSAERPKGSFSTLEIQRTEQGDSAMYLCASSSTGSGANVLTFGAGSRLTVL.

This rearrangement joins TRBV4-2 to TRBJ2-1, with a possible D match to TRBD2 (5 bases). Trimming took off 0 bases at V and 10 bases at J, with 10 bases between the two ends. The CDR3 length is 13 residues. Germline V gene sequence: CDR1 LGHNA, CDR2 YNFKEQ. The CDR3 is CASSQERRREQFF. In DNA, the CDR3 is TGTGCCAGCAGCCAAGAAAGGCGGAGGGAGCAGTTCTTC.

This chain links TRBV23-1 with TRBJ2-3, with D hard to call. TRBV23-1 belongs to the ORF category, with a function that is uncertain. V lost 6 bases and J lost 4, with 14 bases in between. CDR3 size: 14 residues. The CDR3 region is CASSRETSPDTQYF. The CDR3 region has the DNA TGCGCCAGCAGCCGCGAAACCTCCCCAGATACGCAGTATTTT.

V gene TRBV19 combines with J gene TRBJ2-1, with 7 bases lining up with TRBD2. Germline trimming cut 10 bases from V and 11 bases from J; bases unmatched to any gene: 14. The CDR3 totals 13 residues. Germline assignment: CDR1 LNHDA and CDR2 SQIVND (reference sequence). CDR3 in DNA: TGTGCCACCCGACACAGAACTAGCGACAAGCAGTTCTTC. It translates to CATRHRTSDKQFF.

CDR3: CASSSDGQGTDTQYF. Written as DNA, the CDR3 is TGTGCCAGCAGCTCGGACGGGCAGGGGACAGATACGCAGTATTTT. The V and J genes are TRBV5-5 and TRBJ2-3, with a tentative D call TRBD1 (6 bases). Germline V lookup: CDR1 SGHKS, CDR2 YYEKEE (reference sequence). The CDR3 runs 15 residues. Trimming left V 3 bases short and J 3 bases short, with 14 bases between.

V usage is TRBV20-1 and J usage is TRBJ1-2; perhaps TRBD1 as D (6 bases). Germline V gene lookup returns CDR1 DFQATT and CDR2 SNEGSKA (reference sequence). The CDR3 is 10 amino acids. Trimming removed 5 bases at V and 8 bases at J, with 9 bases between. Here the CDR3 reads CSAGQFGYTF. The DNA for the CDR3 is TGCAGTGCTGGACAGTTCGGCTACACCTTC.

J is TRBJ1-2 and V is TRBV19, with D maybe TRBD1 (5 bases). Germline V gene lookup returns CDR1 LNHDA and CDR2 SQIVND (reference sequence). V gave up 2 bases and J gave up 7 bases, with 11 bases separating them. This CDR3 comprises 13 residues. The CDR3 DNA is TGTGCCAGTAGTATACGGGGCAGTGGTGGCTACACCTTC. Its protein product is CASSIRGSGGYTF.

The DNA of the CDR3 is TGTGCCAGCAGTGAAGTGACAGACTACACCTTC. Its protein product is CASSEVTDYTF. The V and J genes are TRBV6-1 and TRBJ1-2; weak D call: TRBD1 (5 bases). With 1 base removed from V and 10 bases from J, the gap between germline ends came to 7 bases. The germline gives CDR1 MNHNS, CDR2 SASEGT. The CDR3 is 11 amino acids.

J is TRBJ1-3 and V is TRBV19; D is ambiguous. This CDR3 has 16 amino acids. Germline V lookup: CDR1 LNHDA, CDR2 SQIVND (reference sequence). The V gene lost 7 bases and the J gene lost 0 bases, with 16 bases spanning the gap. Here the CDR3 reads CASKVTDLLSGNTIYF. The CDR3 DNA reads as TGTGCCAGTAAAGTGACGGACCTCCTCTCTGGAAACACCATATATTTT.

The chain carries TRBV4-2 and TRBJ1-1, with D possibly TRBD1 on 5 matching bases. This CDR3 spans 14 amino acids. Germline-derived CDR1 and CDR2 are LGHNA and YNFKEQ. The V gene lost 4 bases and the J gene lost 6 bases, with 15 bases spanning the gap. CDR3 bases: TGTGCCAGCAGCCCGGGACTGTCGGGGGCTGAAGCTTTCTTT. Translated: CASSPGLSGAEAFF.

The chain couples TRBV2 to TRBJ2-1; 7 bases map to TRBD2. This CDR3 is built from 13 residues. Germline V lookup: CDR1 SNHLY, CDR2 FYNNEI. With V trimmed by 9 bases and J by 5 bases, 7 bases remained unmatched. The CDR3 region is CASATSVDNEQFF. In DNA form, the CDR3 reads TGTGCCAGTGCTACTAGCGTCGACAATGAGCAGTTCTTC. The full variable domain, in which reference TRBV2 and TRBJ2-1 provide the parts outside the CDR3, is EPEVTQTPSHQVTQMGQEVILRCVPISNHLYFYWYRQILGQKVEFLVSFYNNEISEKSEIFDDQFSVERPDGSNFTLKIRSTKLEDSAMYFCASATSVDNEQFFGPGTRLTVL.

About this clone itself: Within the sample, other DNA sequences also encode this same CDR3. V is TRBV7-9 and J is TRBJ1-1; D uncertain. The ends were cut back, 1 base at V and 1 base at J, with 4 bases in the middle. The CDR3 extends over 13 amino acids. Germline loops: CDR1 SEHNR, CDR2 FQNEAQ (reference sequence). The CDR3 region is CASSLDSNTEAFF. The CDR3, as DNA: TGTGCCAGCAGCTTAGACTCGAACACTGAAGCTTTCTTT.